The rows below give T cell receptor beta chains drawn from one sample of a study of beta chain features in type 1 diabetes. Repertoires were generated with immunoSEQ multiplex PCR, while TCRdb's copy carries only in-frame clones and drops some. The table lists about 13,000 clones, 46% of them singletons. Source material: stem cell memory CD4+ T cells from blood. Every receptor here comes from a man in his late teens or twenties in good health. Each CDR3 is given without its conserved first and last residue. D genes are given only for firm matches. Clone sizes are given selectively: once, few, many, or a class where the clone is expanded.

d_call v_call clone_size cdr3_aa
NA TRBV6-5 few ASSRTVDTGELF
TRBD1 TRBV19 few ASGTGGSDTQY
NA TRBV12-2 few ASRLAFPAKTGTAGYT
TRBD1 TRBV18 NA ASSPNTGTGGTDTQY
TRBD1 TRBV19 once ASSTKQGALSNEQF
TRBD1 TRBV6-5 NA ASSGRDSGLEQY
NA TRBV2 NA ASTKGRVEQF
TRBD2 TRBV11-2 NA ASIPQLAGGKDTQY
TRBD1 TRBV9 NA ASSAMGQGWETQY
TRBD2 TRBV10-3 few AIGAGVGADPSYEQY
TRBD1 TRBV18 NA ASSQQEQGRTNEKLF
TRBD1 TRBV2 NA ASSQQGRNTGELF
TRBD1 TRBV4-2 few ASSQDMGQAGDGYT
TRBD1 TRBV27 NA ASSFLDREETQY
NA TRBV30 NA AWERETVEQF
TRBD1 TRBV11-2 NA ASSPQGDYGYT
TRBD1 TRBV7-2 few ASSPGTAYGYT
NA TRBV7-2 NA ASSTTETYEQY
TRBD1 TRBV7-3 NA ASSQTGGRYEQY
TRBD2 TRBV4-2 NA ASSQDLLAGGTDTQY
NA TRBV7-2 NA ASGVGGPSSYNEQF
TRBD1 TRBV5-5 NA ASSRNIQGGYGYT
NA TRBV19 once ASSIAGARRYNEQF
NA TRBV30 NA AWSQQVGEKLF
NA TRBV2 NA ASSWGLANEKLF
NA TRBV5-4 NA ASSSEEGDTQY
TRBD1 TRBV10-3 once AIGTGVTNEQF
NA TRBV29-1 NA SAVNTEAF
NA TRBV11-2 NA ASSLASAYEQY
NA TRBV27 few ASSLRDTYEQY
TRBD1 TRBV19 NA ASSGTVSNYGYT
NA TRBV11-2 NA ASSFGPFGGYTETQY
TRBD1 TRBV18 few ASSPDREQPQH
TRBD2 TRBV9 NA ASSVGLAGRSTDTQY
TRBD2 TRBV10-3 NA AISGGAGRETQY
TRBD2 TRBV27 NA ASSSLAGGNEHEQY
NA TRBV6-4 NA ASSPTRLINQPQH
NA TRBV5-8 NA ASRGLGQGNQPQH
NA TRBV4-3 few ASSQGQTSTDTQY
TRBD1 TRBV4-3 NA ASSQDLPRRQGGEQY